This T cell receptor (beta chain) was captured by sequencing in a study of T cells in Graves' hyperthyroidism and ophthalmopathy. Trimming pared 0 bases from V and 0 bases from J, leaving 12 bases between. CDR1 and CDR2 from the germline V gene are DFQATT and SNEGSKA (reference sequence). The CDR3 has 16 amino acids. Researchers amplified the TCR beta CDR3 regions from RNA transcripts. The HTBI set primed first-round TCR CDR3 RT-PCR. MiXCR, applied by TCRdb to the multiplex PCR reads, yields one record per CDR3 protein. The sample yields about 260,000 distinct CDR3 sequences, less than 30% seen once. Overall study findings and caveats: Using 13 V-J features, a model discriminated ophthalmopathy from stable hyperthyroidism.

This clonotype has ten or more counts. What it recognizes is unknown. The chain carries TRBV20-1 and TRBJ1-5, with TRBD1 as a possible D gene (6 bases). Sequencing was done on a sample of blood. The sequence was collected from a man aged 35-49 years with Graves' hyperthyroidism that later progressed to Graves' ophthalmopathy. The CDR3, as DNA: TGCAGTGCTAGAGAAAGGACAGTTTATAGCAATCAGCCCCAGCATTTT. Translated: CSARERTVYSNQPQHF.